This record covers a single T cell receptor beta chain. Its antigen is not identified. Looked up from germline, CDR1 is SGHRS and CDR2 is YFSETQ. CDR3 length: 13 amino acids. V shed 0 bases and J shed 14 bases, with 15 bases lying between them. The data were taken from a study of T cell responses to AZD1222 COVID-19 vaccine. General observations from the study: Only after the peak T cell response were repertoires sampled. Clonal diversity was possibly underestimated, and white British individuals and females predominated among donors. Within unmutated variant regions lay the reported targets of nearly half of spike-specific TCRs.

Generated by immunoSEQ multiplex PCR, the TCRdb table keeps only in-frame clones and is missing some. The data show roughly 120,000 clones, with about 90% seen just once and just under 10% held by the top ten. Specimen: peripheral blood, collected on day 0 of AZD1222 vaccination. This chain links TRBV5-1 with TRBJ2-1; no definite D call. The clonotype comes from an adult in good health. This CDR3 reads CASSLGQVDSEFF. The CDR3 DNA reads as TGCGCCAGCAGCTTGGGGCAGGTCGATAGTGAGTTCTTC.